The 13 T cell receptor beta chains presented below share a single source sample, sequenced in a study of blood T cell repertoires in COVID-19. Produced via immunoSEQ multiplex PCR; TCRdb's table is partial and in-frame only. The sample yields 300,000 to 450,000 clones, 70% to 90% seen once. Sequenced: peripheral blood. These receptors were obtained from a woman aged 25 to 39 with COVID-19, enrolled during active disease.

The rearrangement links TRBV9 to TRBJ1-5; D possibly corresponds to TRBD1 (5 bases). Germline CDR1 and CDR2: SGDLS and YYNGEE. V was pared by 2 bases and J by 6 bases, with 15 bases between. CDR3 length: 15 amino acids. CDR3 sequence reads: CASSVGSGLRQPQHF. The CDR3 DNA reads TGTGCCAGCAGCGTGGGGTCGGGACTTCGTCAGCCCCAGCATTTT.

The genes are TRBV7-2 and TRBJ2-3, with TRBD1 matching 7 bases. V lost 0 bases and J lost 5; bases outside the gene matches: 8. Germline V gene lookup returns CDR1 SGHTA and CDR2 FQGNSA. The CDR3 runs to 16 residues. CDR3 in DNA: TGTGCCAGCAGCTTAGCGGGTACAGGGGCGGGAGATACGCAGTATTTT. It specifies CASSLAGTGAGDTQYF. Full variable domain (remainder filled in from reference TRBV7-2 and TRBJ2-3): GAGVSQSPSNKVTEKGKDVELRCDPISGHTALYWYRQSLGQGLEFLIYFQGNSAPDKSGLPSDRFSAERTGGSVSTLTIQRTQQEDSAVYLCASSLAGTGAGDTQYFGPGTRLTVL.

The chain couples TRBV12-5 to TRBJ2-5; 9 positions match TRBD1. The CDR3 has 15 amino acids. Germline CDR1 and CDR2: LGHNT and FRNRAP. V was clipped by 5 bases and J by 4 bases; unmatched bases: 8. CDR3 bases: TGTGCTAGTGGTCCCCCTGGGACAGGGTTAGAGACCCAGTACTTC. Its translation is CASGPPGTGLETQYF.

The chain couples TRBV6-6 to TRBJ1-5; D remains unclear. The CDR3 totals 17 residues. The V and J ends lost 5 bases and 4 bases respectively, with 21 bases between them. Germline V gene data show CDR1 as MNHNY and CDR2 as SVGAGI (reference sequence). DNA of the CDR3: TGTGCCAGCAGTCAAAAGGGATGGCAGAGGGCTAATCAGCCCCAGCATTTT. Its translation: CASSQKGWQRANQPQHF.

CDR3 in DNA: TGTGCCAGCAGCGTAGCTCTAAACCACATTCAGTACTTC. This gives the protein CASSVALNHIQYF. The chain links TRBV9 to TRBJ2-4; D is unclear. The CDR3 runs 13 residues. The germline V gene encodes CDR1 SGDLS and CDR2 YYNGEE. With 0 bases removed from V and 8 bases from J, the gap between germline ends came to 9 bases.

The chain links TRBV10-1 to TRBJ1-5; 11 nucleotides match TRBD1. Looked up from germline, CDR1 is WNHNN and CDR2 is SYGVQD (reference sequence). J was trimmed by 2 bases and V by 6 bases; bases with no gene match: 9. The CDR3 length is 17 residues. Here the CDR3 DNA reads TGCGCCAGCAGGGACCGGGACAGGGGGAAAGGCAATCAGCCCCAGCATTTT. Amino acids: CASRDRDRGKGNQPQHF.

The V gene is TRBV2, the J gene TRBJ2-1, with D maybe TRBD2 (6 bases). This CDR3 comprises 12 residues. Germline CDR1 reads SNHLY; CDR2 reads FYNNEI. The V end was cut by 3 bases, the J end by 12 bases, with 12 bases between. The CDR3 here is CASSDLTRRQFF. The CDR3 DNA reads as TGTGCCAGCAGTGACCTGACTAGACGGCAGTTCTTC. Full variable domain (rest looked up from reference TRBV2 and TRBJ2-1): EPEVTQTPSHQVTQMGQEVILRCVPISNHLYFYWYRQILGQKVEFLVSFYNNEISEKSEIFDDQFSVERPDGSNFTLKIRSTKLEDSAMYFCASSDLTRRQFFGPGTRLTVL.

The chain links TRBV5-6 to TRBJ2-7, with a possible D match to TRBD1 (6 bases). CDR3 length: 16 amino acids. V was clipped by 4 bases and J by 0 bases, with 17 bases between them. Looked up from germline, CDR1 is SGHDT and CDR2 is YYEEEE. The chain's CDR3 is CASSIVRGAGSYEQYF. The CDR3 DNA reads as TGTGCCAGCAGCATCGTCAGGGGAGCTGGCTCCTACGAGCAGTACTTC.

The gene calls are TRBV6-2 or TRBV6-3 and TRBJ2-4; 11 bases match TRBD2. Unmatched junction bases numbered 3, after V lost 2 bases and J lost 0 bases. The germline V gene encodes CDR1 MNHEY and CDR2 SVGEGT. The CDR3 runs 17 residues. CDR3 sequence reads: CASSYLGLAVAKNIQYF. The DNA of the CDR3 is TGTGCCAGCAGTTACCTGGGACTAGCGGTAGCCAAAAACATTCAGTACTTC.

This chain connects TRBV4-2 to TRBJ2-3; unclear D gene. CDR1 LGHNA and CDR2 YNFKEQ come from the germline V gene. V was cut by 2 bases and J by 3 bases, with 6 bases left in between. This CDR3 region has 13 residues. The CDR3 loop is CASSQLDTDTQYF. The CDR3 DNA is TGTGCCAGCAGCCAATTAGATACAGATACGCAGTATTTT.

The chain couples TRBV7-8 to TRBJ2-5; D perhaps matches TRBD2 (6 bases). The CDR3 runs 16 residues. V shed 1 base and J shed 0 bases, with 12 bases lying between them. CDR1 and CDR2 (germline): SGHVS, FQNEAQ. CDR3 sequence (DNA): TGTGCCAGCAGCTTAGTGGGGACTTGGTACCAAGAGACCCAGTACTTC. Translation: CASSLVGTWYQETQYF.

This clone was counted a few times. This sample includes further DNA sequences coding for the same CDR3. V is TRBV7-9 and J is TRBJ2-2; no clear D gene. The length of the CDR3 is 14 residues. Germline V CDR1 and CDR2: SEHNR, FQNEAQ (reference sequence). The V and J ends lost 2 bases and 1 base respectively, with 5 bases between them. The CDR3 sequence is CASSLSGNTGELFF. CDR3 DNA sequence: TGTGCCAGCAGCTTATCAGGGAACACCGGGGAGCTGTTTTTT.

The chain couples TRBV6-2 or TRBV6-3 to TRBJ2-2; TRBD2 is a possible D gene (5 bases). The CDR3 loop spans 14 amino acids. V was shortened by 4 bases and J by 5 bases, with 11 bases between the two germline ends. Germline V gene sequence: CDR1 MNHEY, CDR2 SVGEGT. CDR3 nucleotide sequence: TGTGCCAGCAGTTCCGGGGTACTGACCGGGGAGCTGTTTTTT. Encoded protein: CASSSGVLTGELFF.